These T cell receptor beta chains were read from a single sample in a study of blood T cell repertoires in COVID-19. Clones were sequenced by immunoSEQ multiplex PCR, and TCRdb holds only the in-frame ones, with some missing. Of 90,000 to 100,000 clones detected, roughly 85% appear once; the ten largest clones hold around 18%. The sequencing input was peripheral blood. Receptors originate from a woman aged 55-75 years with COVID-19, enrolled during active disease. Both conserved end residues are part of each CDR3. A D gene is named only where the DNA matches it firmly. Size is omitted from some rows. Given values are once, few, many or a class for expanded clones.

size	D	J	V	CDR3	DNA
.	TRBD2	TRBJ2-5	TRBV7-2	CASSLAPLAGGGQTQYF	TGTGCCAGCAGCTTAGCTCCGCTAGCGGGGGGAGGGCAGACCCAGTACTTC
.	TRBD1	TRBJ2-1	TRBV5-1	CASSQGQGANEQFF	TGCGCCAGCAGCCAAGGACAGGGGGCAAATGAGCAGTTCTTC
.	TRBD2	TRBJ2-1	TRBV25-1	CASSALSGGSYNEQFF	TGTGCCAGCAGTGCCCTAAGCGGGGGCTCCTACAATGAGCAGTTCTTC
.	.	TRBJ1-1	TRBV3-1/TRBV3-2	CASSPLFWTALNTEAFF	TGTGCCAGCAGCCCCCTCTTTTGGACAGCGCTGAACACTGAAGCTTTCTTT
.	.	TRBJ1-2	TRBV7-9	CASSSMGKGMDGYTF	TGTGCCAGCAGCTCGATGGGGAAGGGGATGGATGGCTACACCTTC
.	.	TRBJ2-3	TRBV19	CASSIGGPDTQYF	TGTGCCAGTAGTATAGGGGGGCCAGATACGCAGTATTTT
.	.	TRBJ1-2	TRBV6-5	CASTRGGGYTF	TGTGCCAGCACCAGGGGTGGTGGCTACACCTTC
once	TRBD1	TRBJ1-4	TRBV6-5	CASSYQRDRQDEKLFF	TGTGCCAGCAGTTACCAAAGGGACAGACAGGATGAAAAACTGTTTTTT
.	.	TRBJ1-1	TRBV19	CASRYLGQNTEAFF	TGTGCCAGTAGATACTTGGGGCAGAACACTGAAGCTTTCTTT
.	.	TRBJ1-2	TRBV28	CASSYSRLGGYTF	TGTGCCAGCAGTTACAGCCGTCTCGGTGGCTACACCTTC